This T cell receptor beta chain was profiled in a study of untreated major depressive disorder (dated by TCRdb to the late 2010s). About the full investigation: A cross-sectional case-control design was used to compare T cell phenotype and TCR repertoire between antidepressant-free major depressive disorder patients and individually matched non-depressed controls. The sequencing was a follow-up to the differences in Vbeta 5.1, Vbeta 11 and Vbeta 22 usage that flow cytometry had picked up across the whole cohort. Results the study describes overall, beyond this receptor: For the sequencing comparisons, planned one-tailed tests were run on just three Vbeta families that had been chosen in advance. In every sequenced subject, all of the top five TRBV05-01 clones were private clones. In the sequencing data, TRBV25-01 and TRBV02-01 usage matched the flow-cytometry pattern but was not statistically significant. Because of the strict matching and exclusion criteria, the study sample was comparatively small, which limits how generalizable the findings are. In CD4+ T cells, sequencing confirmed that depressed patients used TRBV05-01 (Vbeta 5.1) more than controls did, with a one-tailed test giving p = 0.040.

The Qiagen DNeasy Blood and Tissue Kit was used to extract total genomic DNA from purified CD4+ T cells. Following immunoSEQ immunosequencing protocols, the TCRbeta CDR3 region, as defined by IMGT, was amplified and sequenced. The original methods were these. The immunoSEQ service preprocessed the raw sequence data to correct PCR and sequencing errors. The sequence data were imported into the immunoSEQ Analyzer and were further analyzed using VDJtools v1.0.7. The paired Wilcoxon signed-rank test was applied to assess differences between patients and controls. Imported from immuneACCESS, the table was reduced by TCRdb to in-frame sequences with V and J called. These copies leave out some clones; in studies compared against another copy, an unresolved V gene accounts for under half, and the cause of the remainder is not known. The DNA gave D and trimming, while V, J and clone size come from that table. Here the sample has tens of thousands of clones; just under 90% occur a single time. The ten most abundant clones make up more than 0.45% of the sample.

As to this clone: It lacks a known antigen. Base quality data are lacking; no much larger clone is found one base away.

From a lookup of the germline V gene (reference sequence), CDR1 and CDR2 are MNHNY and SVGAGI. The cysteine opens and the valine closes a CDR3 of 14 amino acids. Only CDR3 DNA is held: 42 bases, read in frame from base 1. V ends up 4 bases short and J 1 base short, with an unmatched junction base count of 4. Each depressed patient was matched pairwise with a non-depressed control on sex, age, current smoking status and body mass index. Every participant was of European descent. No current or lifetime mood disorder was present in controls, and Quick Inventory of Depressive Symptoms-Self Report scores of 5 or less were recorded for controls. Major medical conditions, Axis I/II comorbidities, regular medication or illicit drug use, and drinking over 100 g alcohol weekly were applied as exclusion criteria for all participants. About 30 ml of peripheral blood was collected from each participant into EDTA tubes. Using the BD IMag Human CD4 T Lymphocyte Enrichment Set, CD4+ T cells were purified from thawed PBMCs via magnetic negative selection. Flow cytometry confirmed that the CD4+ enrichment method typically gave around 94% purity. A subgroup of about five case-control pairs, selected blind to chemokine receptor expression and flow-cytometric repertoire skewing results, was subjected to TCRbeta sequencing. All blood samples were collected in the morning at 8:00 a.m., and PBMCs were isolated by Ficoll-Hypaque gradient centrifugation. Until being assayed, PBMCs were kept in liquid nitrogen after cryopreservation by gradual cooling to -80 degrees C.

The sequence derives from a woman aged 40 to 55 in good health. The chain employs TRBV6-6 and TRBJ2-7; the central 7 bases match TRBD2. The sample taken for sequencing was CD4+ T cells from PBMCs. The CDR3 amino acid sequence is: CASSWEGSSYEQYV. The sequenced DNA: TGTGCCAGCAGTTGGGAGGGGTCATCCTACGAGCAGTACGTC.